This T cell receptor (beta chain) was profiled in a study of T cells in narcolepsy. Study background: Patients with NT1 or NT2 and healthy control donors were enrolled. Study findings and constraints: HCRT-specific and TRIB2-specific autoreactive clonotypes appeared among same-patient CSF and blood CD4+ clonotypes. Reportedly, autoreactive clonotypes were serially detected in patients' blood but not controls'.

Note on this clone: As yet, its antigen is unknown.

V was clipped by 2 bases and J by 7 bases; unmatched bases: 9. Germline CDR1 SGHRS, CDR2 YFSETQ. This CDR3 has 14 residues. Method: immunoSEQ multiplex PCR; TCRdb's copy keeps in-frame clones and lacks some. This repertoire shows fewer than 40,000 clones, about four fifths found once; its top ten account for about 1.1%. Sequences were obtained from CD45RA- memory CD4+ T cells from PBMCs. The source of this sequence is a human donor with narcolepsy. The chain recombines TRBV5-1 with TRBJ2-7; TRBD2 agrees at 7 bases. CDR3 in DNA: TGCGCCAGCAGCTTCGAGCGGGGTCTGGGAGAGCAGTACTTC. This sequence encodes CASSFERGLGEQYF.